The next 6 T cell receptor beta chains were all read from a single sample in a study of cytomegalovirus exposure and HLA in healthy donors. The PCR contained 60 Vbeta and 13 Jbeta primers. Using immunoSEQ multiplex PCR, the repertoire was profiled, and TCRdb retains in-frame clones only, with some absent. The repertoire table contains roughly 50,000 clones. The specimen was PBMCs. These receptors were taken from a woman in her sixties in good health and CMV-seropositive.

This chain uses TRBV6-5 with TRBJ2-1; tentative D call: TRBD2 (6 bases). Trimming left V 7 bases short and J 5 bases short, with 15 bases between. The CDR3 is made up of 14 amino acids. The germline gives CDR1 MNHEY, CDR2 SVGAGI. DNA for the CDR3: TGTGCCAGCATGGGGGGACCCACCGACAATGAGCAGTTCTTC. It codes for CASMGGPTDNEQFF.

CDR3 nucleotides: TGCGCCAGCAGCTTGGATGGGACAGGGGGCCCTCAGCCCCAGCATTTT. It codes for CASSLDGTGGPQPQHF. The chain is built from TRBV5-1 and TRBJ1-5, with TRBD1 matching 12 bases. The V gene end was trimmed by 0 bases and the J gene end by 6 bases; junction bases not matched to a gene: 4. CDR1 is SGHRS, CDR2 YFSETQ, per germline. The CDR3 sequence is 16 residues long. The full variable domain, rest sourced from reference TRBV5-1 and TRBJ1-5, is KAGVTQTPRYLIKTRGQQVTLSCSPISGHRSVSWYQQTPGQGLQFLFEYFSETQRNKGNFPGRFSGRQFSNSRSEMNVSTLELGDSALYLCASSLDGTGGPQPQHFGDGTRLSIL.

The chain uses TRBV18 and TRBJ1-2; TRBD1 is a possible D gene (5 bases). Trimming took 0 bases from V and 0 from J, leaving 14 bases between them. CDR1 and CDR2 from the germline V gene are KGHSH and LQKENI. CDR3 length: 17 amino acids. The CDR3 loop reads CASSPPRGDSPNYGYTF. In DNA form, the CDR3 reads TGTGCCAGCTCACCACCGCGGGGGGATAGTCCTAACTATGGCTACACCTTC.

The chain has TRBV6-5 and TRBJ2-7; 8 bases map to TRBD2. Germline CDR1 MNHEY, CDR2 SVGAGI. This CDR3 region has 15 residues. J gave up 4 bases and V 2 bases, and 7 bases lay outside the gene matches. The CDR3 DNA reads as TGTGCCAGCAGTTACCGCCCAGCGGGGGATTACGAGCAGTACTTC. It is translated as CASSYRPAGDYEQYF.

The chain is built from TRBV6-5 and TRBJ1-2; 7 positions match TRBD1. From germline, CDR1 is MNHEY and CDR2 SVGAGI. The CDR3 loop spans 13 amino acids. The V and J ends lost 2 bases and 3 bases, in that order; junction bases with no gene match: 0. The CDR3 protein is CASSYGQDYGYTF. As DNA, the CDR3 is TGTGCCAGCAGTTACGGACAGGACTATGGCTACACCTTC.

The genes are TRBV6-1 and TRBJ1-1, with 10 bases lining up with TRBD1. Germline V gene data show CDR1 as MNHNS and CDR2 as SASEGT. This CDR3 has 16 amino acids. V trimming: 4 bases; J trimming: 0 bases; junction bases outside the gene matches: 5. Here the CDR3 reads CASSVRDRGVNTEAFF. The CDR3 DNA is TGTGCCAGCAGTGTACGGGACAGGGGTGTGAACACTGAAGCTTTCTTT.